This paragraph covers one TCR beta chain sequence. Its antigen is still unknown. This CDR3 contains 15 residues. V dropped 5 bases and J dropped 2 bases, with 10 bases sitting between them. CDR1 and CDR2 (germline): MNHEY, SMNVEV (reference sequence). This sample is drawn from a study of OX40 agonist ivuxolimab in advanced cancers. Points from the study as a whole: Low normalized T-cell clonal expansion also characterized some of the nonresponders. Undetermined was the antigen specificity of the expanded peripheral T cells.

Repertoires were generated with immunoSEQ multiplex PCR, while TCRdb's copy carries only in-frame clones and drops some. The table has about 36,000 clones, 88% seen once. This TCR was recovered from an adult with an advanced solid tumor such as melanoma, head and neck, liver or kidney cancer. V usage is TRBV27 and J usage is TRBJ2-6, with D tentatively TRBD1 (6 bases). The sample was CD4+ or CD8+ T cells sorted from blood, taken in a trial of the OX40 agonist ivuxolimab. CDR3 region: CASSQRQAGANVLTF. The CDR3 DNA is TGTGCCAGCAGTCAACGACAGGCTGGGGCCAACGTCCTGACTTTC.